The rows below give T cell receptor beta chains drawn from one sample of a study of T cell repertoires in cytomegalovirus infection. In TCRdb, the reads were re-called with MiXCR into one record per CDR3 protein. Counted here are under 350,000 distinct CDR3 sequences, around 9.6% occurring once; the ten biggest clones make up around 2.4%. The sample comprised PBMCs. The source is a human donor in good health (CMV status not recorded). Some clones in this sample may be carry-over from other donors' samples. The CDR3 runs from the conserved cysteine through the conserved F or W. Fields, in order: CDR3 length, J gene, clone size, D gene, V gene, CDR3 protein, CDR3 DNA. The D gene is left open where the match is weak. Not all rows give a size; the values are once, few, many and, for expanded clones, a class.

>15|TRBJ1-2|many|-|TRBV10-3
CAISETGTSNYGYTF
TGTGCCATCAGTGAGACAGGGACAAGTAACTATGGCTACACCTTC
>15|TRBJ1-5|many|-|TRBV7-6
CASSLDPGGNQPQHF
TGTGCCAGCAGCTTAGACCCGGGGGGCAATCAGCCCCAGCATTTT
>15|TRBJ1-1|many|-|TRBV20-1
CSASNALGANTEAFF
TGCAGTGCTAGCAATGCTCTGGGGGCGAACACTGAAGCTTTCTTT
>15|TRBJ2-1|many|-|TRBV7-3
CASSPTLSSYNEQFF
TGTGCCAGCAGTCCAACTCTGAGCTCCTACAATGAGCAGTTCTTC
>19|TRBJ2-2|many|TRBD1|TRBV6-2/TRBV6-3
CASTLDRDSEPSNTGELFF
TGTGCCAGCACCCTAGACCGGGACAGTGAACCCTCGAACACCGGGGAGCTGTTTTTT
>15|TRBJ1-2|-|-|TRBV18
CASSPLTGLDYGYTF
TGTGCCAGCTCACCACTAACAGGGTTGGACTATGGCTACACCTTC
>19|TRBJ2-4|many|TRBD2|TRBV28
CASSLFHYPSGGAQNIQYF
TGTGCCAGCAGCCTTTTCCACTATCCTAGCGGGGGGGCCCAAAACATTCAGTACTTC
>14|TRBJ2-3|-|-|TRBV20-1
CSARDWAITDTQYF
TGCAGTGCTAGAGATTGGGCAATCACAGATACGCAGTATTTT
>15|TRBJ2-3|many|TRBD1|TRBV11-1
CASSSGQGVVDTQYF
TGTGCCAGCAGCTCCGGACAGGGGGTTGTAGATACGCAGTATTTT
>12|TRBJ1-1|many|TRBD1|TRBV12-3/TRBV12-4
CASRLTGSEAFF
TGTGCCAGCAGACTGACAGGGAGTGAAGCTTTCTTT
>16|TRBJ2-2|many|-|TRBV6-5
CASSYSFGGSGGELFF
TGTGCCAGCAGTTATTCCTTTGGGGGGAGTGGCGGGGAGCTGTTTTTT
>15|TRBJ2-5|few|-|TRBV7-9
CASSLDDGFQETQYF
TGTGCCAGCAGCTTAGATGACGGTTTCCAAGAGACCCAGTACTTC
>15|TRBJ1-5|many|-|TRBV12-3/TRBV12-4
CASSLAGPSEQPQHF
TGTGCCAGCAGTTTAGCAGGGCCGAGCGAACAGCCCCAGCATTTT
>16|TRBJ1-5|few|-|TRBV7-3
CASSLPQQRDNQPQHF
TGTGCCAGCAGCTTGCCCCAGCAACGGGACAATCAGCCCCAGCATTTT
>14|TRBJ2-1|many|TRBD1|TRBV6-1
CASSVRGLYNEQFF
TGTGCCAGCAGTGTGAGGGGGCTTTACAATGAGCAGTTCTTC
>14|TRBJ2-4|many|-|TRBV2
CASSEGASKNIQYF
TGTGCCAGCTCGGAGGGGGCATCCAAAAACATTCAGTACTTC
>12|TRBJ1-1|many|-|TRBV6-2/TRBV6-3
CATKEGDTEAFF
TGTGCCACCAAAGAGGGGGACACTGAAGCTTTCTTT
>15|TRBJ2-6|few|-|TRBV28
CASTPQGAGANVLTF
TGTGCCAGCACTCCACAGGGAGCTGGGGCCAACGTCCTGACTTTC
>14|TRBJ1-1|many|-|TRBV7-2
CASSLGRGRYEAFF
TGTGCCAGCAGCTTAGGACGGGGAAGGTATGAAGCTTTCTTT
>13|TRBJ2-1|-|TRBD1|TRBV2
CASKGTGANEQFF
TGTGCCAGCAAAGGGACAGGGGCCAATGAGCAGTTCTTC
>14|TRBJ2-1|few|-|TRBV27
CASNQGGFANEQFF
TGTGCCAGTAACCAAGGGGGGTTCGCAAATGAGCAGTTCTTC
>15|TRBJ2-2|-|-|TRBV3-1
CASSQGFSGAGELFF
TGTGCCAGCAGCCAAGGGTTCTCAGGGGCCGGGGAGCTGTTTTTT
>16|TRBJ2-3|-|TRBD1|TRBV6-1
CASSFPPGQGADTQYF
TGTGCCAGCAGCTTCCCGCCGGGACAGGGAGCAGATACGCAGTATTTT
>11|TRBJ2-2|few|-|TRBV20-1
CSAREDGELFF
TGCAGTGCTAGAGAGGACGGGGAGCTGTTTTTT
>12|TRBJ2-5|many|-|TRBV7-9
CASSSEWGTQYF
TGTGCCAGCAGCTCCGAGTGGGGGACCCAGTACTTC
>11|TRBJ2-1|-|-|TRBV3-1
CASSQLGPEFF
TGTGCCAGCAGCCAACTGGGACCCGAGTTCTTC
>13|TRBJ1-2|many|-|TRBV6-1
CASRPGPNYGYTF
TGTGCCAGCAGACCGGGCCCCAACTATGGCTACACCTTC
>16|TRBJ2-1|-|TRBD2|TRBV20-1
CSASGGGSSSYNEQFF
TGCAGTGCTAGCGGGGGGGGATCAAGCTCCTACAATGAGCAGTTCTTC
>14|TRBJ2-2|-|TRBD1|TRBV2
CASVGTGKSGELFF
TGTGCCAGCGTAGGGACAGGCAAAAGCGGGGAGCTGTTTTTT
>16|TRBJ2-7|once|-|TRBV12-5
CASGLVRGEATYEQYF
TGTGCTAGTGGTTTGGTACGTGGGGAGGCCACCTACGAGCAGTACTTC
>15|TRBJ2-7|many|-|TRBV14
CASSQEAGRLYEQYF
TGTGCCAGCAGCCAAGAGGCAGGGAGGTTATACGAGCAGTACTTC
>19|TRBJ2-1|many|-|TRBV3-1
CASSQDSARGSRSYNEQFF
TGTGCCAGCAGCCAAGATTCGGCCAGGGGCAGTAGGTCCTACAATGAGCAGTTCTTC
>14|TRBJ1-4|many|-|TRBV7-2
CASSSPGPTEKLFF
TGTGCCAGCAGCTCCCCGGGCCCGACGGAAAAACTGTTTTTT
>18|TRBJ1-2|-|-|TRBV25-1
CASSSEGGQLIGGYGYTF
TGTGCCAGCAGTTCTGAAGGGGGTCAACTAATCGGAGGCTATGGCTACACCTTC
>12|TRBJ1-5|many|-|TRBV24-1
CATSDGNQPQHF
TGTGCCACCAGTGACGGGAATCAGCCCCAGCATTTT
>14|TRBJ1-6|many|-|TRBV20-1
CSARMGDFNSPLHF
TGCAGTGCTAGGATGGGGGACTTTAATTCACCCCTCCACTTT
>14|TRBJ1-4|many|-|TRBV29-1
CSVTGTTYNEKLFF
TGCAGCGTTACCGGGACAACTTACAATGAAAAACTGTTTTTT
>11|TRBJ2-3|many|-|TRBV6-6
CASSRIDTQYF
TGTGCCAGCAGCCGAATTGATACGCAGTATTTT
>14|TRBJ1-1|many|-|TRBV6-2/TRBV6-3
CASSYSYGTTEAFF
TGTGCCAGCAGTTACTCTTACGGGACAACTGAAGCTTTCTTT
>16|TRBJ2-3|many|-|TRBV29-1
CSVEDGRTSSTDTQYF
TGCAGCGTTGAAGATGGGCGGACTTCTAGCACAGATACGCAGTATTTT
>15|TRBJ1-3|-|-|TRBV6-2/TRBV6-3
CASSYGADSGNTIYF
TGTGCCAGCAGTTACGGCGCAGACTCTGGAAACACCATATATTTT
>14|TRBJ1-6|many|-|TRBV7-9
CASSHDSYNSPLHF
TGTGCCAGCAGCCATGACAGTTATAATTCACCCCTCCACTTT
>14|TRBJ1-2|many|TRBD1|TRBV19
CASSTGQSDYGYTF
TGTGCCAGTAGTACGGGACAGAGCGACTATGGCTACACCTTC
>14|TRBJ1-2|few|-|TRBV14
CASSDGQFNYGYTF
TGTGCCAGCAGTGACGGACAGTTCAACTATGGCTACACCTTC
>13|TRBJ2-2|-|-|TRBV28
CASGAGYTGELFF
TGTGCCAGTGGAGCAGGTTACACCGGGGAGCTGTTTTTT
>17|TRBJ2-3|many|TRBD2|TRBV6-6
CASSLGGGGPSTDTQYF
TGTGCCAGCAGTCTCGGGGGGGGCGGTCCTAGCACAGATACGCAGTATTTT
>14|TRBJ1-1|many|TRBD1|TRBV4-1
CASSPGQVNTEAFF
TGCGCCAGCAGCCCGGGACAGGTGAACACTGAAGCTTTCTTT
>17|TRBJ2-2|many|TRBD2|TRBV7-8
CASSLEASGGITGELFF
TGTGCCAGCAGCTTAGAGGCTAGCGGGGGCATCACCGGGGAGCTGTTTTTT
>15|TRBJ2-3|-|-|TRBV12-3/TRBV12-4
CASSPRGRLADTQYF
TGTGCCAGCAGTCCCAGGGGGAGGTTGGCAGATACGCAGTATTTT